Below are 30 T cell receptor delta chains sequenced from a single sample in a study of gamma-delta chains in newborns, infants, children. TCRdb reanalysed the reads via CATT. Among several thousand delta-chain clones listed, around 3% were seen once. What was sequenced was blood. Receptors were obtained from a child who was a newborn, infant or young child, either healthy, febrile or measles-vaccinated (not recorded which).

This clone came up many times. A read error is likely here: a far larger clone is one base away. The chain employs TRDV1 and TRDJ2; TRDD3 might be the D (5 bases). Looked up from germline, CDR1 is TSWWSYY and CDR2 is QGS. V shed 4 bases and J shed 11 bases, with 20 bases lying between them. This CDR3 is built from 15 residues. The CDR3 is CALGVENSVIRQLFF. In DNA, the CDR3 is TGTGCTCTTGGGGTCGAGAATTCCGTCATACGTCAACTCTTCTTT.

This clone showed up just a few times. TCRdb assigns this DNA the protein of a much larger clone, which departs from its translation at residue 10; this likely reflects a read error, and the protein shown comes from translating the DNA. The rearrangement links TRDV1 to TRDJ2; tentative D call: TRDD3 (5 bases). The CDR3 contains 15 residues. V was pared by 0 bases and J by 6 bases, with 11 bases between. The germline V gene encodes CDR1 TSWWSYY and CDR2 QGS. The CDR3 protein is CALGELSGGAAQLFF. The CDR3 DNA sequence: TGTGCTCTTGGGGAACTCTCGGGGGGGGCAGCACAACTCTTCTTT.

Concerning this clone: A far larger clone is off by one base, so a read error is likely. The sample contains more than one DNA sequence encoding this CDR3. V and J are TRDV2 and TRDJ2, with TRDD3 identical over 9 bases. The CDR3 sequence is 18 residues long. CDR1 is GEAIGNYY, CDR2 EKD, per germline. CDR3 sequence reads: CACDTGWGYASLTAQLFF. As DNA, the CDR3 is TGTGCCTGCGACACCGGCTGGGGATACGCATCTTTGACAGCACAACTCTTCTTT.

This clone occurred a few times. With a far larger clone one base away, a read error is the likely cause. Other DNA sequences in this specimen translate into the identical CDR3. The chain joins TRDV2 to TRDJ3; 9 nucleotides align to TRDD3. CDR3 length: 20 residues. CDR1 GEAIGNYY and CDR2 EKD come from the germline V gene. CDR3 loop: CACDTLGDEFSSWDTRQMFF. DNA of the CDR3: TGTGCCTGTGACACCCTGGGGGATGAATTCAGCTCCTGGGACACCCGGCAGATGTTTTTC.

In this sample, this clone turned up a few times. The protein that TCRdb holds for this DNA derives from a much larger clone and differs from the translated DNA at residue 7, which likely indicates a read error; the protein shown here is translated from the DNA. This chain connects TRDV2 to TRDJ3, with 8 bases that match TRDD3. CDR1 is GEAIGNYY, CDR2 EKD, per germline. The CDR3 consists of 19 residues. Trimming at V came to 3 bases and at J to 2 bases, leaving 11 bases not matched to a gene. Here the CDR3 DNA reads TGTGCCTGTGACGATACTGAGGGATACGTCACCTGGGACACCCGACAGATGTTTTTC. It specifies CACDDTEGYVTWDTRQMFF.

Points on this clone: A far larger clone is only one base removed, so a read error is likely. Other DNA sequences in this specimen translate into the identical CDR3. The chain links TRDV1 to TRDJ3, with a tentative D call TRDD3 (5 bases). The CDR3 loop spans 19 amino acids. Germline CDR1 TSWWSYY, CDR2 QGS. CDR3 nucleotides: TGTGCTCTTGGGGAAAAGGGGCCCTTTAAAACCTGGGACACCCGGCAGATGTTTTTC. It encodes CALGEKGPFKTWDTRQMFF.

This clone is termed medium-sized. V is TRDV1 and J is TRDJ1; the D gene is possibly TRDD2 (6 bases). CDR3 length: 16 amino acids. From germline, CDR1 is TSWWSYY and CDR2 QGS. Trimming took 1 base from V and 2 from J, leaving 14 bases between them. The DNA of the CDR3 is TGTGCTCTTGGGGAACGGTCTTCCTCTCTTACCGATAAACTCATCTTT. Protein: CALGERSSSLTDKLIF.

In the case of this clone: A much larger clone is a single base away; this may be a read error. The V and J genes are TRDV2 and TRDJ3; 11 positions agree with TRDD3. Trimming at V came to 5 bases and at J to 1 base, leaving 15 bases not matched to a gene. The CDR3 runs to 21 residues. Per germline, CDR1 GEAIGNYY and CDR2 EKD. CDR3 sequence reads: CACGQYWGIYPHSWDTRQMFF. CDR3 DNA sequence: TGTGCCTGTGGCCAGTACTGGGGGATATATCCCCATTCCTGGGACACCCGACAGATGTTTTTC.

Comments on this clone: TCRdb has a much larger clone's protein, which differs at residue 11 from the translation of this DNA, likely because of a read error; what is shown is the protein translated from the DNA. The chain uses TRDV2 and TRDJ1; D is possibly TRDD3 (6 bases). The CDR3 totals 16 residues. In germline, CDR1 is GEAIGNYY, CDR2 EKD. The V and J ends lost 3 bases and 3 bases respectively, with 19 bases between them. CDR3 loop: CACDRYWVTYADKLIF. The CDR3 nucleotides are TGTGCCTGTGACCGGTACTGGGTGACGTACGCCGATAAACTCATCTTT.

Comment on this clone: The amino acid sequence in TCRdb belongs to a much larger clone and departs from this DNA's translation at residue 12, likely a sequencing read error; the sequence shown is translated from the DNA. The genes are TRDV2 and TRDJ3; 13 bases match TRDD3. The V gene's germline CDR1 is GEAIGNYY and CDR2 EKD. Trimming took 0 bases from V and 2 from J; bases not matched to a gene: 6. The CDR3 runs 20 residues. The CDR3 protein is CACDTPLGDTSPWDTRQMFF. The CDR3 nucleotides read TGTGCCTGTGACACCCCACTGGGGGATACGAGCCCCTGGGACACCCGACAGATGTTTTTC.

This clone is medium-sized (0.01 to 0.1%) in the sample. V is TRDV1 and J is TRDJ1, with TRDD3 identical over 10 bases. Unmatched junction bases numbered 18, after V lost 6 bases and J lost 11 bases. Germline values: CDR1 TSWWSYY, CDR2 QGS. The CDR3 is made up of 16 amino acids. CDR3 loop: CALGPPVISWGIGLIF. The CDR3 region has the DNA TGTGCTCTTGGTCCCCCCGTCATATCCTGGGGGATAGGGCTCATCTTT.

This clone was observed a handful of times. This chain connects TRDV2 to TRDJ3; 10 bases are a match to TRDD3. This CDR3 contains 19 residues. Germline CDR1 is GEAIGNYY and CDR2 is EKD. The V gene end was trimmed by 3 bases and the J gene end by 0 bases; junction bases not matched to a gene: 7. This CDR3 is CACDVLGDLSSWDTRQMFF. DNA of the CDR3: TGTGCCTGTGACGTACTGGGGGATTTGAGCTCCTGGGACACCCGACAGATGTTTTTC.

To note about this clone: Given a much more abundant clone one base away, this may be a read error. Other DNA sequences in the same sample also yield this CDR3. This chain joins TRDV2 and TRDJ3; 8 positions match TRDD3. V shed 3 bases and J 0 bases; nucleotides not matched to a gene: 9. Germline-derived CDR1 and CDR2 are GEAIGNYY and EKD. This CDR3 region has 19 residues. The CDR3 DNA reads as TGTGCCTGTGACTCCACTGGGGGGTTCCGCTCCTGGGACACCCGACAGATGTTTTTC. Amino acid sequence: CACDSTGGFRSWDTRQMFF.

This clone has a handful of counts. The TCRdb protein, from a much larger clone, departs from this DNA's translation at residue 11, likely by read error; the protein shown derives from the DNA. The genes are TRDV2 and TRDJ3, with TRDD3 matching over 10 bases. The junction had 10 bases not matched to a gene; V was cut back by 4 bases and J by 5 bases. Germline values: CDR1 GEAIGNYY, CDR2 EKD. CDR3 length equals 18 residues. The CDR3 spells CACDPLGDETRDTRQMFF. CDR3 DNA: TGTGCCTGTGATCCACTGGGGGATGAGACCCGGGACACCCGACAGATGTTTTTC.

Only a few counts were recorded for this clone. The chain recombines TRDV2 with TRDJ3, with 9 bases aligning to TRDD3. The V gene's germline CDR1 is GEAIGNYY and CDR2 EKD. The V and J ends lost 0 bases and 0 bases, in that order; junction bases with no gene match: 5. CDR3 length: 19 amino acids. The CDR3 sequence: CACDTGYWGSSWDTRQMFF. In nucleotides, the CDR3 is TGTGCCTGTGACACCGGGTACTGGGGGAGCTCCTGGGACACCCGACAGATGTTTTTC.

This clone is large. Other DNA sequences of this sample code for an identical CDR3. The rearrangement links TRDV2 to TRDJ2; TRDD3 matches 8 bases. The ends lost 2 bases at V and 0 bases at J; junction bases unmatched: 4. Germline lookup yields CDR1 GEAIGNYY and CDR2 EKD. The CDR3 spans 16 residues. CDR3 sequence (DNA): TGTGCCTGTGACATACTGGGGGCCGCTTTGACAGCACAACTCTTCTTT. This gives the protein CACDILGAALTAQLFF.

Note on this clone: TCRdb records a much larger clone's protein for this DNA, with a difference at residue 13 that likely arises from a read error; the protein given is the translation of the DNA. V is TRDV2 and J is TRDJ3, with TRDD3 matching 7 bases. The CDR3 is made up of 18 amino acids. From germline, CDR1 is GEAIGNYY and CDR2 EKD. Written as DNA, the CDR3 is TGTGCCTGTGACGCCCTGGGGGCCCCCTCCTGGGACATCCGACAGATGTTTTTC. As protein: CACDALGAPSWDIRQMFF.

This clone appeared a few times. Possible read error: a much larger clone is one base away. The identical CDR3 is also encoded by other nucleotide sequences in the sample. The chain combines TRAV29/DV5 with TRDJ1; 11 nucleotides agree with TRDD3. The CDR3 is 22 residues long. CDR1 and CDR2 from the germline V gene are NSMFDY and ISSIKDK. The junction had 24 bases not matched to a gene; V was cut back by 0 bases and J by 2 bases. DNA of the CDR3: TGTGCAGCAAGCGCGCGCCCCTACTCGTACGTACTGGGGGATAAAGTTACCGATAAACTCATCTTT. This gives the protein CAASARPYSYVLGDKVTDKLIF.

In this sample, this clone turned up a few times. Translating this DNA gives a protein that differs at residue 12 from the TCRdb one, which belongs to a much larger clone; a read error is likely, and the protein shown is this translation. J is TRDJ2 and V is TRDV2; the D is unclear. CDR3 length: 15 amino acids. Germline CDR1 GEAIGNYY, CDR2 EKD. The CDR3 reads CACQASHALTARLFF. Written as DNA, the CDR3 is TGTGCCTGTCAAGCTAGTCATGCTTTGACAGCACGACTCTTCTTT.

This clone is a singleton in its sample. This is likely an artifact of a read error, given a far larger clone one base away. The sample holds other DNA sequences that translate to the same CDR3. The gene calls are TRDV2 and TRDJ3; 9 positions agree with TRDD3. This CDR3 is built from 23 residues. CDR1 is GEAIGNYY and CDR2 is EKD in the germline V gene. J gave up 1 base and V 2 bases, and 20 bases lay outside the gene matches. The CDR3 loop is CACDMGHLQLGDRTSWDTRQMFF. In DNA, the CDR3 is TGTGCCTGTGACATGGGCCACCTTCAACTGGGGGACAGAACGTCCTGGGACACCCGACAGATGTTTTTC.

Turning to this clone: This may arise from a read error, as a much more abundant clone is one base away. The rearrangement joins TRDV2 to TRDJ3, with TRDD3 matching over 9 bases. V lost 0 bases, J lost 0 bases, and 8 bases stayed unmatched. Looked up from germline, CDR1 is GEAIGNYY and CDR2 is EKD. The CDR3 is 20 residues long. The CDR3 is CACDTLGDGFSSWDTRQMFF. In nucleotides, the CDR3 is TGTGCCTGTGACACCCTGGGGGATGGATTCAGCTCCTGGGACACCCGACAGATGTTTTTC.

The rearrangement joins TRDV2 to TRDJ2; TRDD3 matches at 7 bases. Looked up from germline, CDR1 is GEAIGNYY and CDR2 is EKD. This CDR3 region has 17 residues. The V segment lost 3 bases and the J segment 1 base; nucleotides outside the gene matches: 10. DNA for the CDR3: TGTGCCTGTGACCCCCTGGGGGCCCCACTTTTGACAGCACAACTCTTCTTT. Protein: CACDPLGAPLLTAQLFF.

For this clone: For this DNA, TCRdb reports the protein of a much larger clone, which diverges at residue 16, most likely from a read error; the protein presented here is translated directly from the DNA. Here the CDR3 reads CACDTVWGSSWDTRQTFF. CDR3 bases: TGTGCCTGTGACACCGTTTGGGGGAGCTCCTGGGACACCCGACAGACGTTTTTC. The chain joins TRDV2 to TRDJ3, with TRDD3 identical over 7 bases. Germline CDR1 is GEAIGNYY and CDR2 is EKD. The CDR3 runs 18 residues.

Concerning this clone: TCRdb pairs this DNA with a much larger clone's protein that differs at residue 10, likely a read error; the protein shown was translated from the DNA. This chain connects TRDV2 to TRDJ2, with D perhaps matching TRDD3 (6 bases). Trimming removed 3 bases at V and 0 bases at J, with 16 bases between. Looked up from germline, CDR1 is GEAIGNYY and CDR2 is EKD. This CDR3 contains 17 residues. This CDR3 is CACDPMGAAPLTAQLFF. The CDR3 nucleotides are TGTGCCTGTGACCCCATGGGGGCCGCCCCTTTGACAGCACAACTCTTCTTT.

This clone was counted only a few times. This likely came from a read error, as a far larger clone is one base away. At the DNA level, this CDR3 is encoded by other sequences in the same sample as well. V is TRDV2 and J is TRDJ2; the match to TRDD3 covers 13 bases. This CDR3 region has 18 residues. Germline values: CDR1 GEAIGNYY, CDR2 EKD. CDR3 sequence: CACDTNWGIRALTAQLFF. The CDR3 DNA is TGTGCCTGTGACACCAACTGGGGGATACGGGCTTTGACAGCACAGCTCTTCTTT.

This clone was picked up a small number of times. This chain links TRDV2 with TRDJ2, with TRDD3 matching 11 bases. V lost 0 bases and J lost 4; bases outside the gene matches: 12. CDR1 and CDR2 from the germline V gene are GEAIGNYY and EKD. The CDR3 is made up of 19 amino acids. DNA of the CDR3: TGTGCCTGTGACACCGTATTTGGGGGATACGCGGGGCCGACAGCACAACTCTTCTTT. It translates to CACDTVFGGYAGPTAQLFF.

This clone occurred a few times. The amino acid sequence in TCRdb belongs to a much larger clone and departs from this DNA's translation at residue 14, likely a sequencing read error; the sequence shown is translated from the DNA. CDR3 sequence: CACDSTGGSWDTRHMFF. The CDR3 DNA reads as TGTGCCTGTGACAGTACTGGGGGCTCCTGGGACACCCGACATATGTTTTTC. The rearrangement joins TRDV2 to TRDJ3; 8 nucleotides match TRDD3. In germline, CDR1 is GEAIGNYY, CDR2 EKD. This CDR3 has 17 residues.

Concerning this clone: Possible read error: a much larger clone is one base away. This sequence joins TRDV1 and TRDJ2, with 8 bases lining up with TRDD3. Germline V lookup: CDR1 TSWWSYY, CDR2 QGS. CDR3 size: 17 residues. The CDR3 nucleotides are TGTGCTCTTGGGGAACAATCCTTGGGGGATTTGACAGCACAACCCTTCTTT. Translation: CALGEQSLGDLTAQPFF.

A few counts support this clone. TCRdb lists the protein of a much larger clone for this DNA, which differs at residue 5, so this is likely a read error; the protein given here is translated from the DNA itself. The chain employs TRDV1 and TRDJ1, with 9 bases that match TRDD3. Trimming removed 5 bases from V and 3 bases from J; junction bases left unmatched: 19. CDR3 length: 19 residues. Germline CDR1 reads TSWWSYY; CDR2 reads QGS. The CDR3 nucleotides are TGTGCTCTTGGGAGACAGGTTGCGAGGGGGATACCGGGCGCCGATAAACTCATCTTT. Translated: CALGRQVARGIPGADKLIF.

About this clone itself: One base away lies a much larger clone, so this may be a sequencing read error. V and J are TRDV1 and TRDJ1; possible D gene TRDD2, 9 bases. The CDR3 is 21 residues long. Trimming stripped 3 bases from V and 0 bases from J, with 29 bases between. Germline V gene sequence: CDR1 TSWWSYY, CDR2 QGS. The CDR3 spells CALGERAFLLGGISHTDKLIF. In DNA, the CDR3 is TGTGCTCTTGGGGAGCGGGCCTTCCTACTGGGGGGTATCTCCCACACCGATAAACTCATCTTT.